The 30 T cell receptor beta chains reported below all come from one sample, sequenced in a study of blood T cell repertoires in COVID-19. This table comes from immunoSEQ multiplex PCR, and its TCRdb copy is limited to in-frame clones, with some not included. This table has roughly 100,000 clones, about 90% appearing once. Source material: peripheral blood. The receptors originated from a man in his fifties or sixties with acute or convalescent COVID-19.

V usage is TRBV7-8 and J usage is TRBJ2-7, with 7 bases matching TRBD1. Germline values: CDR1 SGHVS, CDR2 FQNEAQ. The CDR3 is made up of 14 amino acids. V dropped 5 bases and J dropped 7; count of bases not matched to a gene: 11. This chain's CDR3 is CASSPGQANREQYF. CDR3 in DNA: TGTGCCAGCAGCCCTGGACAGGCGAACCGGGAGCAGTACTTC.

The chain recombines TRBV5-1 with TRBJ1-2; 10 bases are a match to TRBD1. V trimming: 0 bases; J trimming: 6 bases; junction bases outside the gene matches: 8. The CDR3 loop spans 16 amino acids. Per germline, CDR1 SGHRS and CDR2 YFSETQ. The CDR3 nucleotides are TGCGCCAGCAGCTTGGCCTCGACAGGGGGCATACATGGCTACACCTTC. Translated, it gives CASSLASTGGIHGYTF.

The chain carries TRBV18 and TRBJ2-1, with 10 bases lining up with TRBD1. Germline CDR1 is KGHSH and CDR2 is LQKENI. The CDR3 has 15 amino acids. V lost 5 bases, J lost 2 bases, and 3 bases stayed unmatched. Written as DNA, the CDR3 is TGTGCCAGCTCATCGGACAGGGGGACCTACAATGAGCAGTTCTTC. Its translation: CASSSDRGTYNEQFF.

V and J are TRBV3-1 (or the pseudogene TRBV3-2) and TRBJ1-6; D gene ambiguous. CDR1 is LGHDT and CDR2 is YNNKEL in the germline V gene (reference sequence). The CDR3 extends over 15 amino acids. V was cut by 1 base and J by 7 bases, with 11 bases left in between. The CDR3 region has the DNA TGTGCCAGCAGCCAAGGAGGCGGCCAGAATTCACCCCTCCACTTT. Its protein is CASSQGGGQNSPLHF.

CDR3 sequence reads: CASSLGAGGNQPQHF. DNA of the CDR3: TGTGCCAGCAGCTTGGGCGCAGGGGGCAATCAGCCCCAGCATTTT. The rearrangement uses TRBV11-2 and TRBJ1-5; perhaps TRBD1 as D (6 bases). CDR3 length: 15 amino acids. Trimming cost V 3 bases and J 2 bases, with 11 bases left between them. Germline V CDR1 and CDR2: SGHAT, FQNNGV.

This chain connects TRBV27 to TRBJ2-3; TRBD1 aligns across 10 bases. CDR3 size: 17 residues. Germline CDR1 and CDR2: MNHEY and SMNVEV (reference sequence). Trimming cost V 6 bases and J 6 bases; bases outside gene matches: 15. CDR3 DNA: TGTGCCAGCAGCCCATGGGTGGGGACAGGGGAAGGGGATACGCAGTATTTT. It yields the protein CASSPWVGTGEGDTQYF.

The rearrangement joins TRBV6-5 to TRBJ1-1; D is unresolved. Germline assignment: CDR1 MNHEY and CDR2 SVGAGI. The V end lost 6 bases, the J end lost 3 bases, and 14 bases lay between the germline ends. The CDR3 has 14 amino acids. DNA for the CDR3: TGTGCCAGCAGGCCCAGCGAAAGGTACACTGAAGCTTTCTTT. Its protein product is CASRPSERYTEAFF.

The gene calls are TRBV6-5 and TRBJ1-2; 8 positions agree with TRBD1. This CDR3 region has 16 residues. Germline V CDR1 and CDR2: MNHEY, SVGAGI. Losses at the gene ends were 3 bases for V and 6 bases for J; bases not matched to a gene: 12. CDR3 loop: CASSYRPLAGGDGYTF. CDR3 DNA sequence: TGTGCCAGCAGTTATAGACCTTTGGCAGGGGGCGATGGCTACACCTTC.

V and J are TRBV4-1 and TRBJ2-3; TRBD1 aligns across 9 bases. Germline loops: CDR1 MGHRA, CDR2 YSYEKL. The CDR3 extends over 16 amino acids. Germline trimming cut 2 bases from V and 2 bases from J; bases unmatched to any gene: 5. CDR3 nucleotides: TGCGCCAGCAGCCAATTTGACAGGGGGTTCACAGATACGCAGTATTTT. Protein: CASSQFDRGFTDTQYF.

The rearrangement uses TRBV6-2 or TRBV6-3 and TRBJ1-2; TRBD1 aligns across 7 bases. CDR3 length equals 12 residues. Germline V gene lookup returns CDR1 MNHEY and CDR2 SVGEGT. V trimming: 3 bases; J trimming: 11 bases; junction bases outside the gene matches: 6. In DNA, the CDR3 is TGTGCCAGCAGTTATTTTACAGGGGAATACACCTTC. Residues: CASSYFTGEYTF.

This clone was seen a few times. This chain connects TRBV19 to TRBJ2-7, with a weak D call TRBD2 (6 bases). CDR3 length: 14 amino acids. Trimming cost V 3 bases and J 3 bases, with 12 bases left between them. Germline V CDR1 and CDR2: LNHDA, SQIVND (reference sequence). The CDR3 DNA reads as TGTGCCAGTAGTATCCAGGGACTCGGCTACGAGCAGTACTTC. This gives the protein CASSIQGLGYEQYF.

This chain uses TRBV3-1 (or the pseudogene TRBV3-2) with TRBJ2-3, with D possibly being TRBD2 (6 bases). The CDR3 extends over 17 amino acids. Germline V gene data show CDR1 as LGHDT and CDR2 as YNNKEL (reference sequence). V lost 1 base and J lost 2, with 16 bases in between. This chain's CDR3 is CASSQGRGSSYTDTQYF. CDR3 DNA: TGTGCCAGCAGCCAAGGGCGGGGCTCATCCTACACAGATACGCAGTATTTT.

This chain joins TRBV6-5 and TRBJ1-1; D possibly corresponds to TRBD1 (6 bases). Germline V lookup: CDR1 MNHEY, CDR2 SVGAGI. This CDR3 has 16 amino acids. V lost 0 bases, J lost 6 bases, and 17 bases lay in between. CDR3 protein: CASSYSTGRAWPEAFF. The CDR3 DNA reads TGTGCCAGCAGTTACTCAACAGGGCGCGCGTGGCCTGAAGCTTTCTTT.

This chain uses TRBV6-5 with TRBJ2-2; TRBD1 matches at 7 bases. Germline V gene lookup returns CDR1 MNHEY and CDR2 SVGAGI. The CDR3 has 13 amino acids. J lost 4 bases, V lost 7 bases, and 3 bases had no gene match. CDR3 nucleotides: TGTGCCAGCACAAGGGGGCTCACCGGGGAGCTGTTTTTT. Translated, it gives CASTRGLTGELFF.

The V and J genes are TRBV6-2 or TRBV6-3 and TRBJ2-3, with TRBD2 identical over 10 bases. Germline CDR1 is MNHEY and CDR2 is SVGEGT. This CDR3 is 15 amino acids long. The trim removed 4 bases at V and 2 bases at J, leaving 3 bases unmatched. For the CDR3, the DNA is TGTGCCAGCAGTTCGACTAGCGGGCTCACAGATACGCAGTATTTT. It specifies CASSSTSGLTDTQYF.

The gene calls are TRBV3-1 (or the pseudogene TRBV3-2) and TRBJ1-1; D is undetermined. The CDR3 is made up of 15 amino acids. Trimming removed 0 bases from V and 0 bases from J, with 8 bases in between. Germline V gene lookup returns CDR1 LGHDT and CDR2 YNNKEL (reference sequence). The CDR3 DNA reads TGTGCCAGCAGCCAAGATGGCCGCATGAACACTGAAGCTTTCTTT. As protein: CASSQDGRMNTEAFF.

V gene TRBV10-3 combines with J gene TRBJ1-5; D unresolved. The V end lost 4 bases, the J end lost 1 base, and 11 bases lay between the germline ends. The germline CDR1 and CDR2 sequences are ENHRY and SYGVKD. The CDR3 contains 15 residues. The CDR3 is CAISGALDSNQPQHF. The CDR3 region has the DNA TGTGCCATCAGTGGGGCTTTAGACAGCAATCAGCCCCAGCATTTT.

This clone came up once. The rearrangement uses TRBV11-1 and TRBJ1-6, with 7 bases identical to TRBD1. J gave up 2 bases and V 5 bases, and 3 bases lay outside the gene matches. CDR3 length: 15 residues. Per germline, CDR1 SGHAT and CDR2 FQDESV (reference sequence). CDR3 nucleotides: TGTGCCAGCAGCGCCGGGACAGCCTATAATTCACCCCTCCACTTT. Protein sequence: CASSAGTAYNSPLHF.

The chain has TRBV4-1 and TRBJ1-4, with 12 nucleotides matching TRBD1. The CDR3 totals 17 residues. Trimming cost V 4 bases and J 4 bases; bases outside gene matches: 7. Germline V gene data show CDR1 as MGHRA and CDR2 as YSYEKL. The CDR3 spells CASSPRDRGLFNEKLFF. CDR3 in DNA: TGCGCCAGCAGCCCTCGGGACAGGGGGCTATTTAATGAAAAACTGTTTTTT.

Written as DNA, the CDR3 is TGTGCCAGCAAAACAGGGTTATACACTGAAGCTTTCTTT. Amino acid sequence: CASKTGLYTEAFF. The J gene is TRBJ1-1, the V gene TRBV12-3 or TRBV12-4; D possibly corresponds to TRBD1 (6 bases). This CDR3 is built from 13 residues. The ends were cut back, 7 bases at V and 3 bases at J, with 12 bases in the middle.

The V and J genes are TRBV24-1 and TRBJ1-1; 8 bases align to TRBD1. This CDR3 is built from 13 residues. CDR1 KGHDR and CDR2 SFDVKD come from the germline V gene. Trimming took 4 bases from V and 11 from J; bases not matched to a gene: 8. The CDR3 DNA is TGTGCCACCAGTGACCCCGGACAGGGAAGGGCTTTCTTT. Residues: CATSDPGQGRAFF.

The CDR3 protein is CASSPTGGGYNEQFF. Here the CDR3 DNA reads TGTGCCAGCAGCCCGACAGGGGGCGGCTACAATGAGCAGTTCTTC. J is TRBJ2-1 and V is TRBV7-3, with 10 bases matching TRBD1. CDR1 is SGHTA, CDR2 FQGTGA, per germline. CDR3 length equals 15 residues. Unmatched junction bases numbered 4, after V lost 5 bases and J lost 3 bases.

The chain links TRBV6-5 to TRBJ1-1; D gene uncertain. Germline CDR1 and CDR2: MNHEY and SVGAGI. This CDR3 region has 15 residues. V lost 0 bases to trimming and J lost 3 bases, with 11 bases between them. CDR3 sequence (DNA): TGTGCCAGCAGTTACTCGGCCAGGTCGGACACTGAAGCTTTCTTT. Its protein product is CASSYSARSDTEAFF.

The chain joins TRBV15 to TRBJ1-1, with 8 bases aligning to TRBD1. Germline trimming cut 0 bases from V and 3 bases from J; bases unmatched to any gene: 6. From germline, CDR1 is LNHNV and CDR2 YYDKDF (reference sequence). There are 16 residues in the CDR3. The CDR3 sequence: CATSRDSRTGYTEAFF. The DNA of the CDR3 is TGTGCCACCAGCAGAGATAGTAGGACAGGGTACACTGAAGCTTTCTTT.

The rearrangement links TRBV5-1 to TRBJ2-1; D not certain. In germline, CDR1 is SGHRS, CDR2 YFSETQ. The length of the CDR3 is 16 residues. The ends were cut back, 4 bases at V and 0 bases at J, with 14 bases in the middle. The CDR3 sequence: CASSLQLISSYNEQFF. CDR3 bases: TGCGCCAGCAGCCTACAGTTAATCAGCTCCTACAATGAGCAGTTCTTC.

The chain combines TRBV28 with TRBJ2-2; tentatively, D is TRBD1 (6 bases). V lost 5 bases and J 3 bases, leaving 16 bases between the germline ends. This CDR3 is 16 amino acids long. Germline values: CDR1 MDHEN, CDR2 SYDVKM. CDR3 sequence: CASSEQGRRYTGELFF. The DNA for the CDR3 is TGTGCCAGCAGTGAACAGGGACGCCGCTACACCGGGGAGCTGTTTTTT.

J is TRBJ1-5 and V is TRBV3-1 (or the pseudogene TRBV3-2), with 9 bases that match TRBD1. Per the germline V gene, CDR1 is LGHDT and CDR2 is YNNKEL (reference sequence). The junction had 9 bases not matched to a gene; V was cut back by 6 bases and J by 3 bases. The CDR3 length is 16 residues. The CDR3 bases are TGTGCCAGCAGTCCCTGGGGACAGGGAGTCAATCAGCCCCAGCATTTT. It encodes CASSPWGQGVNQPQHF.

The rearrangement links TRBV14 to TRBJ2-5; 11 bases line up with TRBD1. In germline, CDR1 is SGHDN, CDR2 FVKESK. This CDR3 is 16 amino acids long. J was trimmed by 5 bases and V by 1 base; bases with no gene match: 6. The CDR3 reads CASSQGTGGMWETQYF. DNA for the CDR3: TGTGCCAGCAGCCAAGGGACAGGGGGCATGTGGGAGACCCAGTACTTC.

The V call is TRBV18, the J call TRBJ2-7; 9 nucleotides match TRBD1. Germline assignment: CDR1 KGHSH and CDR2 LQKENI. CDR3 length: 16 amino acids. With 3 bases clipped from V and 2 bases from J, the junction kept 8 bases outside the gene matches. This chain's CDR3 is CASSPFAGTGTYEQYF. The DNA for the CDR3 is TGTGCCAGCTCACCGTTTGCTGGGACAGGGACCTACGAGCAGTACTTC.

This chain's CDR3 is CASSKGPGQGTYEQYF. The CDR3 DNA is TGTGCCAGCAGCAAAGGACCGGGACAGGGCACCTACGAGCAGTACTTC. The chain has TRBV21-1 and TRBJ2-7; the listed D gene, TRBD1, was not tested against the DNA. TRBV21-1 is deemed a pseudogene. The CDR3 totals 16 residues.